The rows below give T cell receptor beta chains drawn from one sample of a study of metastatic and nonmetastatic thyroid tumors. Using MiXCR, TCRdb re-called clones from the PCR reads. This sample has 23,000 or so clones, with 28% found just once. The source material was tumor tissue. The receptor source for this set is a male donor with papillary thyroid cancer or a benign thyroid nodule (not recorded which). Some clones in this sample may be carry-over from other donors' samples. CDR3s include the opening cysteine and the closing phenylalanine or tryptophan. The D gene is left open where the match is weak. Clone size appears in some rows only: once, few, many, or a class for an expanded clone.

d_gene	v_gene	abundance	j_gene	CDR3aa	CDR3nt
TRBD2	TRBV5-1	.	TRBJ2-7	CASSSLSSSGKVHYEQYF	TGCGCCAGCAGCTCGCTTTCCAGTAGCGGGAAGGTCCACTACGAGCAGTACTTC
TRBD1	TRBV29-1	.	TRBJ2-7	CSGWDSSYEQYF	TGCAGCGGGTGGGACAGCTCCTACGAGCAGTACTTC
.	TRBV5-1	.	TRBJ2-7	CASSLSPQGAHEQYF	TGCGCCAGCAGCTTGTCCCCACAGGGCGCCCACGAGCAGTACTTC
.	TRBV11-2	.	TRBJ2-2	CASSGRGWQGYNGELFF	TGTGCCAGCAGCGGCCGGGGGTGGCAGGGGTATAACGGTGAGCTGTTTTTT
TRBD2	TRBV24-1	.	TRBJ2-7	CATSSSGSRLYEQYF	TGTGCCACCAGTTCTAGCGGGAGTCGTCTCTACGAGCAGTACTTC
TRBD2	TRBV11-2	many	TRBJ2-1	CASSPGTSGMNEQFF	TGTGCCAGCAGCCCCGGGACTAGCGGGATGAATGAGCAGTTCTTC
.	TRBV20-1	few	TRBJ2-7	CSASSGGSGTYEQYF	TGCAGTGCTAGTTCCGGGGGCAGCGGAACCTACGAGCAGTACTTC
.	TRBV6-1	.	TRBJ1-4	CASSRTYLAYNEKLFF	TGTGCCAGCAGTCGGACCTACCTCGCGTATAATGAAAAACTGTTTTTT
.	TRBV28	many	TRBJ1-1	CASSFVGQGLSPEAFF	TGTGCCAGCAGTTTTGTGGGGCAGGGGCTGTCTCCTGAAGCTTTCTTT
.	TRBV5-1	.	TRBJ2-2	CASSLVGEPTGELFF	TGCGCCAGCAGCTTGGTCGGGGAGCCCACCGGGGAGCTGTTTTTT
.	TRBV28	.	TRBJ1-2	CASRRDRLDYGYTF	TGTGCCAGCAGGCGGGACCGCCTAGACTATGGCTACACCTTC
.	TRBV30	.	TRBJ1-2	CAWDPFGTAYGYTF	TGTGCCTGGGACCCGTTCGGGACGGCTTATGGCTACACCTTC
TRBD1	TRBV10-2	.	TRBJ2-7	CASSESFGGTGAVPDDQYF	TGCGCCAGCAGTGAGTCTTTTGGGGGGACAGGGGCGGTCCCGGACGATCAGTACTTC
.	TRBV2	.	TRBJ1-2	CASRGWTENYGYTF	TGTGCCAGCAGGGGATGGACCGAAAACTATGGCTACACCTTC
.	TRBV20-1	.	TRBJ1-1	CSARDYRGGGHGPFF	TGCAGTGCTAGAGATTATCGAGGAGGGGGGCACGGGCCTTTCTTT
.	TRBV20-1	many	TRBJ2-1	CSARGVYNEQFF	TGCAGTGCCAGAGGGGTTTACAATGAGCAGTTCTTC
.	TRBV28	.	TRBJ2-7	CASSLGGEYEQYF	TGTGCCAGCAGTTTAGGGGGCGAATACGAGCAGTACTTC
TRBD2	TRBV5-1	.	TRBJ2-2	CASSRLGAGGMNTGELFF	TGCGCCAGCAGCCGGCTCGGGGCGGGAGGTATGAACACCGGGGAGCTGTTTTTT
.	TRBV10-1	.	TRBJ2-1	CASGESSSGEVFF	TGCGCCAGCGGTGAGTCTAGCTCAGGAGAAGTGTTCTTC
.	TRBV20-1	few	TRBJ1-6	CSATLQINNSPLHF	TGCAGTGCTACCCTACAGATCAATAATTCACCCCTCCACTTT
TRBD1	TRBV28	many	TRBJ2-5	CASGLDRGETQYF	TGTGCCAGCGGCCTGGACAGGGGCGAGACCCAGTACTTC
.	TRBV30	many	TRBJ1-1	CAWSSLPGGSEAFF	TGTGCCTGGAGCTCCTTGCCGGGGGGATCTGAAGCTTTCTTT
.	TRBV6-1	few	TRBJ1-2	CASSEALAASGYGYTF	TGTGCCAGCAGTGAAGCGCTTGCTGCGTCGGGCTATGGCTACACCTTC
TRBD2	TRBV19	medium-sized	TRBJ2-7	CASSISPGTSGTYEQYF	TGTGCCAGTAGTATCTCGCCCGGGACTAGCGGAACCTACGAGCAGTACTTC
TRBD2	TRBV4-1	.	TRBJ2-1	CASSQDQTSGRINEQFF	TGCGCCAGCAGCCAAGACCAGACTAGCGGGAGAATCAATGAGCAGTTCTTC
.	TRBV11-3	.	TRBJ2-7	CASSPQQDSYEQYF	TGTGCCAGCAGCCCCCAACAGGACTCCTACGAGCAGTACTTC